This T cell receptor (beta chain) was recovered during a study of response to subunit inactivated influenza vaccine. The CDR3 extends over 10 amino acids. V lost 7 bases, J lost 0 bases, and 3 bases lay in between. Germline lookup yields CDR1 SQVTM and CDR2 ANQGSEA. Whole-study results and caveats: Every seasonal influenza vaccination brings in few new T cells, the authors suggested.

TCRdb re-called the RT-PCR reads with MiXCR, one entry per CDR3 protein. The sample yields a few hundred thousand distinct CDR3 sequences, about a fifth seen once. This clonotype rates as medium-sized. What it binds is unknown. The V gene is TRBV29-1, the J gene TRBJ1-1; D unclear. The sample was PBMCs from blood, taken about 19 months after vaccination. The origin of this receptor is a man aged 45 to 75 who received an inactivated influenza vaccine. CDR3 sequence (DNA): TGCAGCGGAATGAACACTGAAGCTTTCTTT. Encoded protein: CSGMNTEAFF.